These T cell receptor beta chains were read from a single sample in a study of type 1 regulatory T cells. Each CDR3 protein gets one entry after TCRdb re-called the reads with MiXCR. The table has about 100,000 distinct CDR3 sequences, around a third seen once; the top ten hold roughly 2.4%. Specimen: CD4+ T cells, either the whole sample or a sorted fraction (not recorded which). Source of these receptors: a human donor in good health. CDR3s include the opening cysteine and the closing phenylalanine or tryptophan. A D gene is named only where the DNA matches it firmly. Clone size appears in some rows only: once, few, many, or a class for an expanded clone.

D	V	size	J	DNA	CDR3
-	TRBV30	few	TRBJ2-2	TGTGCCTGCGAGCGGCGGCTGGGACGCAGAATAACCGGGGAGCTGTTTTTT	CACERRLGRRITGELFF
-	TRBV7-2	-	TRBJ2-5	TGTGCCAGCAGCTTAAGGGGGGTTCAGACCCAGTACTTC	CASSLRGVQTQYF
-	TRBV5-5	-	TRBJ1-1	TGTGCCAGCAGGGATTTGCGCAGGCCCCTGAACACTGAAGCTTTCTTT	CASRDLRRPLNTEAFF
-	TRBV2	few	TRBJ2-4	TGTGCCAGCAGTCCGTATAACCCATCGACAGCTAAAAACATTCAGTACTTC	CASSPYNPSTAKNIQYF
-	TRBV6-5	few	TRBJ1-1	TGTGCCAGCAGTTACGGGGGAAGCAGCACCACTGAAGCTTTCTTT	CASSYGGSSTTEAFF
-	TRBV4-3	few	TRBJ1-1	TGCGCCAGCAGCCAAGAAAGGGGCGTCGGTGCTTTCTTT	CASSQERGVGAFF
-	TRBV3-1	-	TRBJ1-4	TGTGCCAGCACCGATGGGGGGAAACTGTTTTTT	CASTDGGKLFF
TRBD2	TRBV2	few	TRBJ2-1	TGTGCCAGTAGCAAGGACGGGAGGGCCAACGAGCAGTTCTTC	CASSKDGRANEQFF
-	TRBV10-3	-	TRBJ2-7	TGTGCCATCAGGTCCGACCGGTACGAGCAGTACTTC	CAIRSDRYEQYF
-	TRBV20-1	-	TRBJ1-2	TGCAGTGCTAGAGACGACAGCCCCTATGGCTACACCTTC	CSARDDSPYGYTF
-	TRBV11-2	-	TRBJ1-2	TGTGCCAGCAGCTCCCTAACCAAACAACGCTACACCTTC	CASSSLTKQRYTF
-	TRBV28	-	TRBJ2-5	TGTGCCAGCAGTTTCGTGGGGGGCAGTGGAGAGACCCAGTACTTC	CASSFVGGSGETQYF
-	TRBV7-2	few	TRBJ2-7	TGTGCCAGCAGATCTGACAGGTCCTCCTACGAGCAGTACTTC	CASRSDRSSYEQYF
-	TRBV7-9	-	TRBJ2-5	TGTGCCAGCAGCTTACTTAGCGAGACCCAGTACTTC	CASSLLSETQYF
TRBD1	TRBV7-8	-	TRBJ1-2	TGTGCCAGCAGCTTACAGGGGGCGGCTGACAACTATGGCTACACCTTC	CASSLQGAADNYGYTF
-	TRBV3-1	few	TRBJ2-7	TGTGCCAGCGCACCCGGGACGAACTACGAGCAGTACTTC	CASAPGTNYEQYF
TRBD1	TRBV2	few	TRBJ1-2	TGTGCCAGCAGTACGGGACAGGGATATGGCTACACCTTC	CASSTGQGYGYTF
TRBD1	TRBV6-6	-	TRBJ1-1	TGTGCCAGCAGGGACAGGGGCAGCATGAACACTGAAGCTTTCTTT	CASRDRGSMNTEAFF
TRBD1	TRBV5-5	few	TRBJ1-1	TGTGCCAGCAGCTTGTCTCCGACAGGGGCCAACACTGAAGCTTTCTTT	CASSLSPTGANTEAFF
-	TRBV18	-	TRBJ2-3	TGTGCCAGCTCACCACCGTTGGTTAGTGCGGGCACAGATACGCAGTATTTT	CASSPPLVSAGTDTQYF
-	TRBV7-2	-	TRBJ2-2	TGTGCCAGCAGCTTCGCCGGGGAGCTGTTTTTT	CASSFAGELFF
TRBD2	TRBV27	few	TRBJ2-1	TGTGCCAGCAGTTTGCAACCCGGTACTAGCGGGAGGGTGCGTGTTAGTAACTCCTACAATGAGCAGTTCTTC	CASSLQPGTSGRVRVSNSYNEQFF
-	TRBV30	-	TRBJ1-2	TGTGCCTGGAGTGTACCCCCCAGCTATGGCTACACCTTC	CAWSVPPSYGYTF
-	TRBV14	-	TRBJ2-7	TGTGCCAGCAGCCAAGATTCGTCGTACGAGCAGTACTTC	CASSQDSSYEQYF